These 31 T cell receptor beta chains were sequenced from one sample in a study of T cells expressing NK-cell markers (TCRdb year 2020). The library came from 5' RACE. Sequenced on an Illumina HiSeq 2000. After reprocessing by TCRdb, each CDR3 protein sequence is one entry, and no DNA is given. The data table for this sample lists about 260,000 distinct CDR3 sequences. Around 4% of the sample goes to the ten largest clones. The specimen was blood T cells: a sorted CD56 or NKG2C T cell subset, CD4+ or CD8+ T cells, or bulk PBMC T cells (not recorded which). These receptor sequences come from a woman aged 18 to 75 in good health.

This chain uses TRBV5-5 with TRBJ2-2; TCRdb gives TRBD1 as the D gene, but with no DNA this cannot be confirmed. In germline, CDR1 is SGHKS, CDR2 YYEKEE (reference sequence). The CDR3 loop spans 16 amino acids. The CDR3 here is CASSLLGGWDTGELFF.

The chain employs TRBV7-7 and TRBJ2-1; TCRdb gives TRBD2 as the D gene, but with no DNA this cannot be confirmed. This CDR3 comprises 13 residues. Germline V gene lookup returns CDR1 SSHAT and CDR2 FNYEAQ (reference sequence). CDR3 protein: CASSPTTGNEQFF.

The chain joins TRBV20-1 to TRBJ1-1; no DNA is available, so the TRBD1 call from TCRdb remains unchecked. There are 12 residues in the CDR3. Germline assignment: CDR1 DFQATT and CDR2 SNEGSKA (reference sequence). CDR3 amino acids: CGPGPMNTEAFF.

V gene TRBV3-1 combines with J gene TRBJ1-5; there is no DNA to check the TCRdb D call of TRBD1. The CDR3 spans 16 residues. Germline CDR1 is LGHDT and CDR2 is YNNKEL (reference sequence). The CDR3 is CASSLGTGGGNQPQHF.

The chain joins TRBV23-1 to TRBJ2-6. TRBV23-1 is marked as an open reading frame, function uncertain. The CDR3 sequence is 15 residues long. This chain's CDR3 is CARTVFTSGANVLTF.

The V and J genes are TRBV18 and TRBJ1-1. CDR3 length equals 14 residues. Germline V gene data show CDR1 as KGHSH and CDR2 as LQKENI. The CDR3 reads CASSQGSVNTEAFF.

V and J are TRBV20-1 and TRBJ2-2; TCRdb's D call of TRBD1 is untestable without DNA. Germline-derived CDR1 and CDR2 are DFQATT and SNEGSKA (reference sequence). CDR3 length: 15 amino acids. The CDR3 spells CSARRGRGNTGELFF.

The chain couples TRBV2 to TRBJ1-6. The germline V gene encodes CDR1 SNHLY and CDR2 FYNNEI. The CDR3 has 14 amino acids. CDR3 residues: CASTGSSYNSPLHF.

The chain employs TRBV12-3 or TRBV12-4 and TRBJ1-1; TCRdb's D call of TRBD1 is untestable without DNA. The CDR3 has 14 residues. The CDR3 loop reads CASSFQGPNTEAFF.

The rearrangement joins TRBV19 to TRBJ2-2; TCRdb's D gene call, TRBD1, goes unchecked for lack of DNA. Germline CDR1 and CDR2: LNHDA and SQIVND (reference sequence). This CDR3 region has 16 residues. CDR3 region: CASSMRTGGNTGELFF.

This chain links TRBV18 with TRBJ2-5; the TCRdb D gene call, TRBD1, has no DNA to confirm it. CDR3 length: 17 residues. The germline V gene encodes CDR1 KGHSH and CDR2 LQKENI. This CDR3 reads CASSPDRGLQSGETQYF.

CDR3 sequence reads: CASRPPGAGSSDSNQPQHF. The J gene is TRBJ1-5, the V gene TRBV6-4; TCRdb designates TRBD1, a call that cannot be tested without DNA. CDR3 length: 19 residues. CDR1 is MRHNA and CDR2 is SNTAGT in the germline V gene.

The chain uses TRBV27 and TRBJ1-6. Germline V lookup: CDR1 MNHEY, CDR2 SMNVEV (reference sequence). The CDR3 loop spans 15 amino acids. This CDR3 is CASSPIGRGSSPLHF.

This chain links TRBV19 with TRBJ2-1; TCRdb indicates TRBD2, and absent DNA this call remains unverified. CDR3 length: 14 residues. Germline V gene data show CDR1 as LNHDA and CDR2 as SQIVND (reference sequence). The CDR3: CASKGRLSYNEQFF.

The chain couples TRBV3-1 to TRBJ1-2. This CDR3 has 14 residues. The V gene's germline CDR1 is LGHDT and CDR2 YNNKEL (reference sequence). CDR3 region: CASSPGTAYYGYTF.

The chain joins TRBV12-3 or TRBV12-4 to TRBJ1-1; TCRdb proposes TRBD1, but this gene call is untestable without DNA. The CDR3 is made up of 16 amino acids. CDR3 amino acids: CASSPGPQGARTEAFF.

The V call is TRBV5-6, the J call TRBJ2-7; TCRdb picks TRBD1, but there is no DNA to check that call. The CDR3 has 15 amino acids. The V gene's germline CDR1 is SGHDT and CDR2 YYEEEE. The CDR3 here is CASSWGDRATYEQYF.

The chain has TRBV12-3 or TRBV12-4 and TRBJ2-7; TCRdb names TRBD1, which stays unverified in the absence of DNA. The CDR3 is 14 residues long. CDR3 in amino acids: CASSFMPGNYEQYF.

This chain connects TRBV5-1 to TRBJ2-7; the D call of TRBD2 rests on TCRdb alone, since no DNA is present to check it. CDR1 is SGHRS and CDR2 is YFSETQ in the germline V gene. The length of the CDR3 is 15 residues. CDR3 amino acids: CASNSAGTSSSEQYF. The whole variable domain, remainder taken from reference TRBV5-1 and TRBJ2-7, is KAGVTQTPRYLIKTRGQQVTLSCSPISGHRSVSWYQQTPGQGLQFLFEYFSETQRNKGNFPGRFSGRQFSNSRSEMNVSTLELGDSALYLCASNSAGTSSSEQYFGPGTRLTVT.

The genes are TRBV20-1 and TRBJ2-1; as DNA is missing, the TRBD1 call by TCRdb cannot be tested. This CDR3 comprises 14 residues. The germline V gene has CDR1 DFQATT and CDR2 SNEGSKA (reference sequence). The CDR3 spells CSAPPGRADNEQFF.

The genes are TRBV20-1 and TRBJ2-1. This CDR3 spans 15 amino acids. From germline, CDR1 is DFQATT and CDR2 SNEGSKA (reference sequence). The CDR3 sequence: CSARDFLGIYNEQFF.

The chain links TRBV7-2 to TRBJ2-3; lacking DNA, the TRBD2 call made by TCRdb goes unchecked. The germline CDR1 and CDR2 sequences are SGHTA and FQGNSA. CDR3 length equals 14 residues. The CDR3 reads CASSGDYYTDTQYF.

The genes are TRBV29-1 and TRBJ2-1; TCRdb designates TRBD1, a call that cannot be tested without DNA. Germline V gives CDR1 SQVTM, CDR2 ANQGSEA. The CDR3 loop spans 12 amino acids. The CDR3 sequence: CSVEGGQNLQFF.

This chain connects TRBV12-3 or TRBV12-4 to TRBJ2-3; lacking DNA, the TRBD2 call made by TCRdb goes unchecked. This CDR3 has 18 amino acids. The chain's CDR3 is CASSFSPATSGGADTQYF.

Here the CDR3 reads CASSSTGLGAFF. The gene calls are TRBV6-5 and TRBJ1-1; TCRdb names TRBD1, which stays unverified in the absence of DNA. Germline CDR1 MNHEY, CDR2 SVGAGI. The CDR3 loop spans 12 amino acids.

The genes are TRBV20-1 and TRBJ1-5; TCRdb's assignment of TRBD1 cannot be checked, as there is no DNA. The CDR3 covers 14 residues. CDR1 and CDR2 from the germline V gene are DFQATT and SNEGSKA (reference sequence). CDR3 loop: CSASPPGARQPQHF.

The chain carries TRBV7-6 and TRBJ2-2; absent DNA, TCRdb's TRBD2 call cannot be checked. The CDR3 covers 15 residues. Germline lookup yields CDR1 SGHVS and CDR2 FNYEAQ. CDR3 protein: CASSARTSNTGELFF. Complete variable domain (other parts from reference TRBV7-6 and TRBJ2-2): GAGVSQSPRYKVTKRGQDVALRCDPISGHVSLYWYRQALGQGPEFLTYFNYEAQQDKSGLPNDRFSAERPEGSISTLTIQRTEQRDSAMYRCASSARTSNTGELFFGEGSRLTVL.

CDR3 in amino acids: CASSQDRAGGPETQYF. This chain uses TRBV4-1 with TRBJ2-5; TCRdb reports TRBD2, a call that lacks DNA to check it against. Germline lookup yields CDR1 MGHRA and CDR2 YSYEKL. The CDR3 length is 16 residues.

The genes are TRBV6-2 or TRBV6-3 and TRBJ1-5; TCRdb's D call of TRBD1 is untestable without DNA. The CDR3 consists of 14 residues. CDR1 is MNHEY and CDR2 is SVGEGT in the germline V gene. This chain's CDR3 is CASRADRASQPQHF.

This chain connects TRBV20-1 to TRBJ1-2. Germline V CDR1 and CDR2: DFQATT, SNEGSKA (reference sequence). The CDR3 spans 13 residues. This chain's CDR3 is CSAILQGKAGYTF.

The CDR3 loop is CASSWSGEETQYF. The chain couples TRBV7-2 to TRBJ2-5. The CDR3 is 13 residues long. CDR1 and CDR2 from the germline V gene are SGHTA and FQGNSA. Complete variable domain (other parts from reference TRBV7-2 and TRBJ2-5): GAGVSQSPSNKVTEKGKDVELRCDPISGHTALYWYRQSLGQGLEFLIYFQGNSAPDKSGLPSDRFSAERTGGSVSTLTIQRTQQEDSAVYLCASSWSGEETQYFGPGTRLLVL.